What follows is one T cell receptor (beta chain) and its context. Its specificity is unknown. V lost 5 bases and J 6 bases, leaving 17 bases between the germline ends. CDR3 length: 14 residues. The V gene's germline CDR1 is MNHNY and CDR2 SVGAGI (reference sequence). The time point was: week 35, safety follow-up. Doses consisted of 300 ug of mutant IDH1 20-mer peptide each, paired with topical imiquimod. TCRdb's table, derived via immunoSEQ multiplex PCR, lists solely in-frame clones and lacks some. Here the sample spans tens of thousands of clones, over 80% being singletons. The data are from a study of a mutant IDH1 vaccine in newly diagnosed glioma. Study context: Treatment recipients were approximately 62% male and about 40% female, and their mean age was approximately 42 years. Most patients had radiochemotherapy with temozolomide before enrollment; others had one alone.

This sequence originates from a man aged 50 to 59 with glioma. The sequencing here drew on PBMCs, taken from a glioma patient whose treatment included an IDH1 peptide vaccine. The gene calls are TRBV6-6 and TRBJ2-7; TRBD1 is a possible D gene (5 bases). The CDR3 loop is CASSAGHGTSEQYF. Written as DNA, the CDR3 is TGTGCCAGCAGTGCCGGACATGGAACGTCCGAGCAGTACTTC.